This TCR beta chain was sequenced for a study of early T cells in non-severe SARS-CoV-2 infection. V lost 4 bases and J 2 bases, leaving 9 bases between the germline ends. CDR3 length: 13 residues. Germline V gives CDR1 SNHLY, CDR2 FYNNEI. Unique molecular identifiers (one per individual cDNA molecule) were attached. In TCRdb, the 5' RACE reads were re-called with MiXCR into one record per CDR3 protein. The sample consists of roughly 38,000 distinct CDR3 sequences, less than 7% of them appearing once. The chain recombines TRBV2 with TRBJ2-7; a possible D gene is TRBD1 (6 bases). The origin of this receptor is an adult who was a healthcare worker with PCR-confirmed SARS-CoV-2 infection or an uninfected control (not recorded which). The sample consisted of whole blood, taken at baseline. The chain's CDR3 is CASSAEGAYEQYF. The DNA for the CDR3 is TGTGCCAGCAGTGCTGAGGGGGCCTACGAGCAGTACTTC.